These T cell receptor beta chains were read from a single sample in a study of T cells in Graves' hyperthyroidism and ophthalmopathy. TCRdb independently ran MiXCR on the multiplex PCR reads; one entry per CDR3 protein. The sample has fewer than 400,000 distinct CDR3 sequences, approximately 14% seen once. Sequencing used blood. Receptors originate from a young woman with Graves' hyperthyroidism that later progressed to Graves' ophthalmopathy. Both conserved end residues are part of each CDR3. The D gene is left open where the match is weak. Clone size, where shown, is once, few, many, or a class for clones that have expanded.

DNA: TGCAGTGCTAGAGATGTGAGGTTTCCAGCGGGAGGGCCTGGCGAGCAGTACTTC
CDR3: CSARDVRFPAGGPGEQYF
size: few
J: TRBJ2-7
V: TRBV20-1
D: TRBD2

DNA: TGTGCCTGGAACCAAAGGGGGGGTACTGAAGCTTTCTTT
CDR3: CAWNQRGGTEAFF
size: many
J: TRBJ1-1
V: TRBV30
D: .

DNA: TGTGCCAGCAGTCCAGGGCGGAGACAGGCTGGAGGGCAGTACTTC
CDR3: CASSPGRRQAGGQYF
size: many
J: TRBJ2-7
V: TRBV12-3/TRBV12-4
D: .

DNA: TGTGCCAGTAGCCTCCAGGGGCCGAGAGGTTACGAGCAGTACTTC
CDR3: CASSLQGPRGYEQYF
size: .
J: TRBJ2-7
V: TRBV19
D: .

DNA: TGTGCCAGCAGTGAACGGACAGGGGAGGGGTCACCCCTCCACTTT
CDR3: CASSERTGEGSPLHF
size: .
J: TRBJ1-6
V: TRBV6-1
D: TRBD1

DNA: TGTGCCAGCAGTTTAAGACAGGGCTGGCAGCCCCAGCATTTT
CDR3: CASSLRQGWQPQHF
size: .
J: TRBJ1-5
V: TRBV28
D: TRBD1

DNA: TGTGCCAGCAGTTCGGGACACATCACCGGGGAGCTGTTTTTT
CDR3: CASSSGHITGELFF
size: few
J: TRBJ2-2
V: TRBV27
D: .

DNA: TGTGCCAGCAGCTTCGAAATAGCGGGGGCTTGGTACTTC
CDR3: CASSFEIAGAWYF
size: many
J: TRBJ2-5
V: TRBV7-2
D: TRBD2

DNA: TGCAGCGGTCTGAGGACAGGGAGGGGGCAAGAGACCCAGTACTTC
CDR3: CSGLRTGRGQETQYF
size: many
J: TRBJ2-5
V: TRBV29-1
D: .

DNA: TGCAGTGCCCTACTCGCGGGGTCGGGAGATACGCAGTATTTT
CDR3: CSALLAGSGDTQYF
size: .
J: TRBJ2-3
V: TRBV20-1
D: .

DNA: TGTGCCAGCAGCCAAGAATATCAGCGCGGCGAGACCCAGTACTTC
CDR3: CASSQEYQRGETQYF
size: .
J: TRBJ2-5
V: TRBV3-1
D: .

DNA: TGCAGTGTCCCCCGATACTACGAGCAGTACTTC
CDR3: CSVPRYYEQYF
size: many
J: TRBJ2-7
V: TRBV20-1
D: .

DNA: TGTGCCAGCAGCTCCTCCTTTAGCCACCAGAAGGATACGCAGTATTTT
CDR3: CASSSSFSHQKDTQYF
size: many
J: TRBJ2-3
V: TRBV7-9
D: .

DNA: TGTGCCAGCAGTTTAACAGGTCTCTATGGCTACACCTTC
CDR3: CASSLTGLYGYTF
size: many
J: TRBJ1-2
V: TRBV12-3/TRBV12-4
D: .

DNA: TGTGCCAGCAGTCGAGGGGATCCACCCCTCCACTTT
CDR3: CASSRGDPPLHF
size: many
J: TRBJ1-6
V: TRBV28
D: .

DNA: TGTGCCAGCAGTGAGAACAGGGTTTCTAACTATGGCTACACCTTC
CDR3: CASSENRVSNYGYTF
size: .
J: TRBJ1-2
V: TRBV28
D: .

DNA: TGTGCCAGCAGCCAGGGACGGGAGATCACAGATACGCAGTATTTT
CDR3: CASSQGREITDTQYF
size: .
J: TRBJ2-3
V: TRBV4-2
D: .

DNA: TGTGCCAGCAGTTCGGACGGGCAGCTAGACACCCAGTACTTC
CDR3: CASSSDGQLDTQYF
size: .
J: TRBJ2-5
V: TRBV6-2/TRBV6-3
D: .